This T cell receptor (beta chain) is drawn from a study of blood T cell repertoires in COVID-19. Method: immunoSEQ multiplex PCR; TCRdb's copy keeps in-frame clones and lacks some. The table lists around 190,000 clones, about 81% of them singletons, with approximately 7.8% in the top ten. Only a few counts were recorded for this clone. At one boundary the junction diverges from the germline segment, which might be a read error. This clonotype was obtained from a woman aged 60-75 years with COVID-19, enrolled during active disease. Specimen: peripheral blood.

CDR3 in amino acids: CASSSAYVAYF. The CDR3 DNA reads TGTGCCAGCAGCTCCGCGTACGTAGCCTACTTC. The J gene is TRBJ1-2, the V gene TRBV11-2; D is unclear. The germline V gene has CDR1 SGHAT and CDR2 FQNNGV. The CDR3 extends over 11 amino acids.